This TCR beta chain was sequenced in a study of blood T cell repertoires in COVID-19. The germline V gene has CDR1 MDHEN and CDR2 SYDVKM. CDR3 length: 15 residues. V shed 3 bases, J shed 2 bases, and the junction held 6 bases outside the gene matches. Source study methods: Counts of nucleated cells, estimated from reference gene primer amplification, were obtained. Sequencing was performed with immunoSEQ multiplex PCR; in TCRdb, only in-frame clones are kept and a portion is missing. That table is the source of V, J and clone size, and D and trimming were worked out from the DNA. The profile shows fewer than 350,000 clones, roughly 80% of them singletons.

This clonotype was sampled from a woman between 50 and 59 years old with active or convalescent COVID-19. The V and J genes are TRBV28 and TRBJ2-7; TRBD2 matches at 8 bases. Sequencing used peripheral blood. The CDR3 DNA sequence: TGTGCCAGCAGTTTCCCGGGAGGGAGGGCCTACGAGCAGTACTTC. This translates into CASSFPGGRAYEQYF. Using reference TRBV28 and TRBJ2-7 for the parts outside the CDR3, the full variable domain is DVKVTQSSRYLVKRTGEKVFLECVQDMDHENMFWYRQDPGLGLRLIYFSYDVKMKEKGDIPEGYSVSREKKERFSLILESASTNQTSMYLCASSFPGGRAYEQYFGPGTRLTVT.